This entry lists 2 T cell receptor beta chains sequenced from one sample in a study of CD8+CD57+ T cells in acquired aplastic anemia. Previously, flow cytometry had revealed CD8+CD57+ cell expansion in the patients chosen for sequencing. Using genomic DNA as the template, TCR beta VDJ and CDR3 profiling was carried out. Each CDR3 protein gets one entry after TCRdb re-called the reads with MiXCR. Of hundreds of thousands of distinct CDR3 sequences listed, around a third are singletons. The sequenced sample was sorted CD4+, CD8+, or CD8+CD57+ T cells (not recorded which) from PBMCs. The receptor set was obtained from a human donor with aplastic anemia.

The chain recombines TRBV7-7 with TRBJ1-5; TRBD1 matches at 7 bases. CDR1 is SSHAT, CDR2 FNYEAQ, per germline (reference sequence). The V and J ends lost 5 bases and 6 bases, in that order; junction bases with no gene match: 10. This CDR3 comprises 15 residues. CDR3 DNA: TGTGCCAGCAGCCAAGGGGGCAGTTCTGCTCAGCCCCAGCATTTT. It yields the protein CASSQGGSSAQPQHF.

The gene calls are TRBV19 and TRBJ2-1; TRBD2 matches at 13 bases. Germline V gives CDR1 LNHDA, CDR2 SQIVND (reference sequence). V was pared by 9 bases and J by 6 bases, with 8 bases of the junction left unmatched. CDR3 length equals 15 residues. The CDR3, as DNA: TGTGCCAGCAGCGCCACTAGCGGGGGGGCCAATGAGCAGTTCTTC. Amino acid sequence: CASSATSGGANEQFF.